A single sample is the source of the 30 T cell receptor beta chains below, sequenced in a study of cytomegalovirus exposure and HLA in healthy donors. This PCR relied on a set of 60 Vbeta primers and 13 Jbeta primers. Clones were sequenced by immunoSEQ multiplex PCR, and TCRdb holds only the in-frame ones, with some missing. The profile shows about 130,000 clones, 79% of them singletons. Sequenced input: PBMCs. The receptors come from a man in his late teens or twenties in good health and CMV-seronegative.

This chain connects TRBV7-9 to TRBJ2-7; D gene uncertain. The germline CDR1 and CDR2 sequences are SEHNR and FQNEAQ (reference sequence). V gave up 3 bases and J gave up 0 bases, with 6 bases separating them. This CDR3 is built from 13 residues. CDR3 bases: TGTGCCAGCAGCTTGACAAGCTCCTACGAGCAGTACTTC. Amino acid sequence: CASSLTSSYEQYF.

The J gene is TRBJ1-2, the V gene TRBV11-2, with a weak D call TRBD1 (5 bases). CDR1 and CDR2 (germline): SGHAT, FQNNGV. The CDR3 is made up of 14 amino acids. V was pared by 8 bases and J by 4 bases, with 17 bases between. CDR3 loop: CASQRLGQGYGYTF. In DNA form, the CDR3 reads TGTGCCAGCCAAAGACTCGGGCAGGGCTATGGCTACACCTTC.

The V call is TRBV5-1, the J call TRBJ2-7; 8 nucleotides agree with TRBD2. The CDR3 totals 15 residues. J lost 5 bases, V lost 3 bases, and 10 bases had no gene match. Germline CDR1 and CDR2: SGHRS and YFSETQ. CDR3 region: CASSWDGTRVNEQYF. The CDR3 DNA sequence: TGCGCCAGCAGCTGGGACGGGACTAGAGTCAACGAGCAGTACTTC.

V usage is TRBV4-1 and J usage is TRBJ2-3; D is perhaps TRBD2 (5 bases). This CDR3 is built from 15 residues. Trimming took off 5 bases at V and 6 bases at J, with 18 bases between the two ends. The germline CDR1 and CDR2 sequences are MGHRA and YSYEKL. Here the CDR3 reads CASSAGGLKMDTQYF. The CDR3 DNA reads TGCGCCAGCAGCGCCGGAGGACTCAAGATGGATACGCAGTATTTT.

CDR3 in DNA: TGCAGCGTGCTACAAGGGGGTGGGTGGGACGAGCAGTACTTC. Residues: CSVLQGGGWDEQYF. The rearrangement uses TRBV29-1 and TRBJ2-7; D possibly corresponds to TRBD1 (6 bases). Trimming took off 6 bases at V and 5 bases at J, with 20 bases between the two ends. This CDR3 has 14 amino acids. Germline CDR1 SQVTM, CDR2 ANQGSEA.

The chain uses TRBV11-2 and TRBJ2-1; weak D call: TRBD2 (5 bases). Trimming shortened V by 5 bases and J by 4 bases, and 15 bases separated the two germline ends. The germline V gene encodes CDR1 SGHAT and CDR2 FQNNGV. This CDR3 region has 15 residues. The CDR3 is CASSMDLLGYNEQFF. Written as DNA, the CDR3 is TGTGCCAGCAGCATGGATTTACTAGGGTACAATGAGCAGTTCTTC.

The chain has TRBV28 and TRBJ2-5; 8 bases are shared with TRBD1. CDR3 length: 14 amino acids. Per germline, CDR1 MDHEN and CDR2 SYDVKM. Trimming cost V 3 bases and J 4 bases; bases outside gene matches: 4. As DNA, the CDR3 is TGTGCCAGCAGTTTGTCCCAGGGGGCAGAGACCCAGTACTTC. Its protein product is CASSLSQGAETQYF.

V is TRBV4-2 and J is TRBJ2-3; 11 bases are a match to TRBD2. This CDR3 has 19 amino acids. Germline loops: CDR1 LGHNA, CDR2 YNFKEQ. V trimming: 1 base; J trimming: 2 bases; junction bases outside the gene matches: 11. The CDR3: CASSQVASGRLQFTDTQYF. As DNA, the CDR3 is TGTGCCAGCAGCCAAGTCGCTAGCGGGAGGTTACAATTCACAGATACGCAGTATTTT.

The chain is built from TRBV28 and TRBJ2-3; D perhaps matches TRBD1 (6 bases). V was cut by 9 bases and J by 1 base, with 17 bases left in between. CDR3 size: 15 residues. The germline CDR1 and CDR2 sequences are MDHEN and SYDVKM. The CDR3 nucleotides are TGTGCCAGTACCCCTCGAGGGGGTGGCACAGATACGCAGTATTTT. This encodes CASTPRGGGTDTQYF.

This clone came up a few times. The gene calls are TRBV7-2 and TRBJ2-5, with D possibly matching TRBD2 (6 bases). The length of the CDR3 is 14 residues. The ends were cut back, 1 base at V and 5 bases at J, with 11 bases in the middle. Germline CDR1 reads SGHTA; CDR2 reads FQGNSA. CDR3 protein: CASSLDQRVETQYF. DNA of the CDR3: TGTGCCAGCAGCTTAGACCAGCGGGTGGAGACCCAGTACTTC.

This clone was seen a handful of times. The gene calls are TRBV7-9 and TRBJ1-1, with 8 nucleotides matching TRBD1. CDR1 is SEHNR, CDR2 FQNEAQ, per germline (reference sequence). The trim removed 5 bases at V and 1 base at J, leaving 3 bases unmatched. The CDR3 covers 14 residues. CDR3 DNA: TGTGCCAGCAGCGGCGGACAGGGGAACACTGAAGCTTTCTTT. It codes for CASSGGQGNTEAFF.

The chain recombines TRBV2 with TRBJ2-3; unclear D gene. Between the trimmed V and J ends, which lost 6 bases and 2 bases, there was a span of 6 bases. The CDR3 totals 12 residues. Germline V lookup: CDR1 SNHLY, CDR2 FYNNEI. CDR3 DNA sequence: TGTGCCAGCAGGAGGAACACAGATACGCAGTATTTT. The encoded protein is CASRRNTDTQYF.

The chain uses TRBV19 and TRBJ2-5, with 11 bases lining up with TRBD2. Looked up from germline, CDR1 is LNHDA and CDR2 is SQIVND (reference sequence). The CDR3 totals 14 residues. Trimming cost V 8 bases and J 4 bases; bases outside gene matches: 6. CDR3 sequence (DNA): TGTGCCAGTCGGCTAGCGGGAGGAGGAGAGACCCAGTACTTC. This gives the protein CASRLAGGGETQYF.

The chain is built from TRBV7-9 and TRBJ2-1; perhaps TRBD2 as D (5 bases). Trimming cost V 3 bases and J 0 bases, with 9 bases left between them. Germline V lookup: CDR1 SEHNR, CDR2 FQNEAQ (reference sequence). The CDR3 has 15 residues. CDR3 sequence reads: CASSFSVSSYNEQFF. CDR3 bases: TGTGCCAGCAGCTTTAGCGTTAGCTCCTACAATGAGCAGTTCTTC. The entire variable domain, with the rest obtained from reference TRBV7-9 and TRBJ2-1, is as follows: DTGVSQNPRHKITKRGQNVTFRCDPISEHNRLYWYRQTLGQGPEFLTYFQNEAQLEKSRLLSDRFSAERPKGSFSTLEIQRTEQGDSAMYLCASSFSVSSYNEQFFGPGTRLTVL.

The rearrangement uses TRBV5-1 and TRBJ2-3; tentatively, D is TRBD2 (5 bases). Germline lookup yields CDR1 SGHRS and CDR2 YFSETQ. With 4 bases removed from V and 1 base from J, the gap between germline ends came to 16 bases. The length of the CDR3 is 16 residues. CDR3 sequence (DNA): TGCGCCAGCAGCCCCCCGCGAGCAGCGGGCACAGATACGCAGTATTTT. Encoded protein: CASSPPRAAGTDTQYF.

V and J are TRBV6-5 and TRBJ2-7; tentative D call: TRBD2 (5 bases). The CDR3 sequence is 15 residues long. Trimming removed 3 bases from V and 0 bases from J, with 12 bases in between. CDR1 and CDR2 from the germline V gene are MNHEY and SVGAGI. The CDR3 bases are TGTGCCAGCAGTTATATGGCTACTAGCTCCTACGAGCAGTACTTC. Residues: CASSYMATSSYEQYF.

This clone showed up just a few times. The chain links TRBV5-6 to TRBJ1-1; the D gene is possibly TRBD1 (5 bases). Germline-derived CDR1 and CDR2 are SGHDT and YYEEEE. This CDR3 is built from 12 residues. Deletions cut 0 bases from V and 9 bases from J, with 9 bases between. CDR3 DNA sequence: TGTGCCAGCAGCTTGGGTACAGGAAAAGCTTTCTTT. Its translation is CASSLGTGKAFF.

V is TRBV7-2 and J is TRBJ2-3, with D perhaps matching TRBD2 (5 bases). Germline CDR1 SGHTA, CDR2 FQGNSA. The CDR3 is 12 residues long. V gave up 5 bases and J gave up 5 bases, with 8 bases separating them. The CDR3 here is CASSPAVDTQYF. CDR3 nucleotides: TGTGCCAGCAGCCCAGCGGTAGATACGCAGTATTTT.

The rearrangement links TRBV28 to TRBJ2-1; TRBD2 matches 12 bases. J gave up 7 bases and V 5 bases, and 6 bases lay outside the gene matches. Germline V lookup: CDR1 MDHEN, CDR2 SYDVKM. The CDR3 is made up of 15 amino acids. CDR3 DNA: TGTGCCAGCAGTGGTTTTCTAGCGGGAGGGAATGAGCAGTTCTTC. This sequence encodes CASSGFLAGGNEQFF.

The gene calls are TRBV5-1 and TRBJ1-1; D possibly corresponds to TRBD1 (6 bases). V lost 2 bases to trimming and J lost 10 bases, with 21 bases between them. Germline CDR1 reads SGHRS; CDR2 reads YFSETQ. The CDR3 loop spans 15 amino acids. CDR3 in DNA: TGCGCCAGCAGCTTTAACCAGGGGACCAGGCGGTTAGCTTTCTTT. Protein sequence: CASSFNQGTRRLAFF.

The rearrangement uses TRBV29-1 and TRBJ2-7; a possible D gene is TRBD2 (5 bases). The germline V and J ends were trimmed by 6 bases and 7 bases, with 16 bases remaining between them. From germline, CDR1 is SQVTM and CDR2 ANQGSEA. The length of the CDR3 is 12 residues. The CDR3 protein is CSVADVRREQYF. CDR3 coding DNA: TGCAGCGTCGCCGACGTGAGGAGGGAGCAGTACTTC.

The chain combines TRBV7-6 with TRBJ1-3; tentative D call: TRBD1 (6 bases). The CDR3 extends over 13 amino acids. V lost 6 bases to trimming and J lost 9 bases, with 15 bases between them. Germline V gene sequence: CDR1 SGHVS, CDR2 FNYEAQ. The DNA of the CDR3 is TGTGCCAGCAGTAGTAGACGGGGGGCCACCATATATTTT. Its protein product is CASSSRRGATIYF.

V and J are TRBV27 and TRBJ2-7; 8 nucleotides align to TRBD2. The CDR3 has 15 residues. V gave up 4 bases and J gave up 0 bases; unmatched junction bases: 5. In germline, CDR1 is MNHEY, CDR2 SMNVEV (reference sequence). Written as DNA, the CDR3 is TGTGCCAGCAGTTCCTCGGGAGGGAGCTCCTACGAGCAGTACTTC. Its protein product is CASSSSGGSSYEQYF.

This rearrangement joins TRBV28 to TRBJ2-2; D is possibly TRBD2 (5 bases). Germline CDR1 is MDHEN and CDR2 is SYDVKM. The CDR3 contains 17 residues. With 6 bases removed from V and 2 bases from J, the gap between germline ends came to 19 bases. CDR3 sequence: CASSKDPQTINTGELFF. The DNA of the CDR3 is TGTGCCAGCAGCAAAGACCCGCAGACTATCAACACCGGGGAGCTGTTTTTT.

The chain links TRBV28 to TRBJ1-2; 10 bases are shared with TRBD1. This CDR3 is built from 15 residues. Germline V gives CDR1 MDHEN, CDR2 SYDVKM. V gave up 5 bases and J gave up 7 bases; unmatched junction bases: 10. CDR3 region: CASSKAFGTGVGYTF. In DNA, the CDR3 is TGTGCCAGCAGTAAAGCCTTCGGGACAGGGGTTGGCTACACCTTC.

This sequence joins TRBV6-1 and TRBJ2-2, with 7 nucleotides matching TRBD1. The CDR3 runs to 14 residues. The trim removed 8 bases at V and 3 bases at J, leaving 6 bases unmatched. Germline assignment: CDR1 MNHNS and CDR2 SASEGT. The CDR3 loop reads CASGVQGDTGELFF. The CDR3 DNA follows: TGTGCCAGCGGCGTGCAGGGGGACACCGGGGAGCTGTTTTTT.

The V and J genes are TRBV14 and TRBJ1-2; D is ambiguous. There are 14 residues in the CDR3. V gave up 0 bases and J gave up 7 bases, with 12 bases separating them. CDR1 and CDR2 (germline): SGHDN, FVKESK. The CDR3 region has the DNA TGTGCCAGCAGCCAAGATCTGCGGAGGGCTGGCTACACCTTC. Protein sequence: CASSQDLRRAGYTF. The whole variable domain, filled in from reference TRBV14 and TRBJ1-2, reads EAGVTQFPSHSVIEKGQTVTLRCDPISGHDNLYWYRRVMGKEIKFLLHFVKESKQDESGMPNNRFLAERTGGTYSTLKVQPAELEDSGVYFCASSQDLRRAGYTFGSGTRLTVV.

J is TRBJ2-7 and V is TRBV6-5; TRBD1 matches 7 bases. Unmatched junction bases numbered 7, after V lost 0 bases and J lost 5 bases. The CDR3 is 15 residues long. Germline assignment: CDR1 MNHEY and CDR2 SVGAGI. The CDR3: CASSYSRQGLDEQYF. CDR3 DNA: TGTGCCAGCAGTTACTCGAGACAGGGCCTCGACGAGCAGTACTTC.

V and J are TRBV18 and TRBJ2-3; 12 bases map to TRBD2. In germline, CDR1 is KGHSH, CDR2 LQKENI. Trimming removed 3 bases from V and 2 bases from J; junction bases left unmatched: 3. The CDR3 covers 16 residues. For the CDR3, the DNA is TGTGCCAGCTCACCTTGGACTAGCGGGAACACAGATACGCAGTATTTT. Encoded protein: CASSPWTSGNTDTQYF. Based on the CDR3 plus reference TRBV18 and TRBJ2-3, the full variable domain is NAGVMQNPRHLVRRRGQEARLRCSPMKGHSHVYWYRQLPEEGLKFMVYLQKENIIDESGMPKERFSAEFPKEGPSILRIQQVVRGDSAAYFCASSPWTSGNTDTQYFGPGTRLTVL.

This clone was observed a single time. The rearrangement links TRBV9 to TRBJ1-1; D perhaps matches TRBD1 (6 bases). Germline CDR1 SGDLS, CDR2 YYNGEE. V was cut by 4 bases and J by 6 bases, with 13 bases left in between. This CDR3 is built from 13 residues. The CDR3 nucleotides read TGTGCCAGCAGCCCATACAGGGTACCTGAAGCTTTCTTT. Protein product: CASSPYRVPEAFF.